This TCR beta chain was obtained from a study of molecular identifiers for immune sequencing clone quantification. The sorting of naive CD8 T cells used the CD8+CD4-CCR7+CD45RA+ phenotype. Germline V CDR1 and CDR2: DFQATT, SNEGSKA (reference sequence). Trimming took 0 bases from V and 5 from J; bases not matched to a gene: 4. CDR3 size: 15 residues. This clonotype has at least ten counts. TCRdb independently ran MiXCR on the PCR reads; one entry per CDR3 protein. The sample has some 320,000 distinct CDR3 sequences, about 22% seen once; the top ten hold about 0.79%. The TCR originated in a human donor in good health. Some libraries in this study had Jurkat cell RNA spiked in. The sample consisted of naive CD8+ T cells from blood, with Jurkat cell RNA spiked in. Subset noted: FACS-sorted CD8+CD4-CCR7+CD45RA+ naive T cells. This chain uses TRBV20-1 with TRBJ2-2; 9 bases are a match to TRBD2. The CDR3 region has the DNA TGCAGTGCTAGAGATAGCGGGAGTGGAACCGGGGAGCTGTTTTTT. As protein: CSARDSGSGTGELFF.